The 27 T cell receptor beta chains listed next were all sequenced from one sample in a study of blood T cell repertoires in COVID-19. Sequencing used immunoSEQ multiplex PCR; TCRdb keeps in-frame clones, though not all of them. The data hold around 380,000 clones, with approximately 77% observed a single time. What was sequenced was peripheral blood. Receptor source: a human donor with acute or convalescent COVID-19. The donor label of this sample is uncertain.

V usage is TRBV18 and J usage is TRBJ1-5; the D gene is possibly TRBD1 (5 bases). V was pared by 5 bases and J by 6 bases, with 14 bases between. Germline-derived CDR1 and CDR2 are KGHSH and LQKENI. This CDR3 is 14 amino acids long. The CDR3 bases are TGTGCCAGCTCAACCCTCGACAGTCTTCAGCCCCAGCATTTT. Translated: CASSTLDSLQPQHF.

V gene TRBV11-2 combines with J gene TRBJ1-2; D not resolved. The CDR3 runs to 15 residues. V dropped 5 bases and J dropped 4 bases, with 17 bases sitting between them. Germline CDR1 and CDR2: SGHAT and FQNNGV. The CDR3 DNA sequence: TGTGCCAGCAGCGGAAACAGAGGGATAACCTATGGCTACACCTTC. Protein sequence: CASSGNRGITYGYTF. Full variable domain (outside the CDR3, taken from reference TRBV11-2 and TRBJ1-2): EAGVAQSPRYKIIEKRQSVAFWCNPISGHATLYWYQQILGQGPKLLIQFQNNGVVDDSQLPKDRFSAERLKGVDSTLKIQPAKLEDSAVYLCASSGNRGITYGYTFGSGTRLTVV.

V usage is TRBV24-1 and J usage is TRBJ2-1; a possible D gene is TRBD1 (5 bases). V was pared by 7 bases and J by 9 bases, with 15 bases between. From germline, CDR1 is KGHDR and CDR2 SFDVKD. CDR3 length equals 13 residues. The CDR3 DNA reads TGTGCCACCAGGCCCCAGGGAATGGGTGAGCAGTTCTTC. This translates into CATRPQGMGEQFF.

The rearrangement joins TRBV28 to TRBJ1-2; TRBD1 matches at 8 bases. The CDR3 extends over 16 amino acids. Losses at the gene ends were 6 bases for V and 3 bases for J; bases not matched to a gene: 12. Germline CDR1 and CDR2: MDHEN and SYDVKM. CDR3 residues: CASSPRRQGAYYGYTF. The CDR3 DNA reads as TGTGCCAGCAGCCCCAGGCGGCAGGGGGCATACTATGGCTACACCTTC.

The chain employs TRBV7-9 and TRBJ1-5; D gene ambiguous. Germline V gene lookup returns CDR1 SEHNR and CDR2 FQNEAQ (reference sequence). The ends were cut back, 8 bases at V and 0 bases at J, with 8 bases in the middle. CDR3 length: 13 amino acids. In DNA form, the CDR3 reads TGTGCCAGCGGGGAGGGTAGCAATCAGCCCCAGCATTTT. This codes for CASGEGSNQPQHF.

This clone has only one observation. This chain joins TRBV9 and TRBJ1-6; D unresolved. The CDR3 sequence is 12 residues long. Trimming shortened V by 0 bases and J by 9 bases, and 4 bases separated the two germline ends. CDR1 and CDR2 (germline): SGDLS, YYNGEE. Here the CDR3 DNA reads TGTGCCAGCAGCGTAGCGGGTTCACCCCTCCACTTT. This sequence encodes CASSVAGSPLHF.

This clone occurred a few times. The chain links TRBV2 to TRBJ2-1, with TRBD2 identical over 7 bases. The ends lost 5 bases at V and 5 bases at J; junction bases unmatched: 9. CDR1 is SNHLY and CDR2 is FYNNEI in the germline V gene. The CDR3 runs to 15 residues. CDR3 bases: TGTGCCAGCAGTCCTACTAGCGTTAAAAACAATGAGCAGTTCTTC. It encodes CASSPTSVKNNEQFF.

The chain has TRBV5-1 and TRBJ1-1; TRBD1 matches at 8 bases. CDR1 and CDR2 from the germline V gene are SGHRS and YFSETQ. Unmatched junction bases numbered 9, after V lost 3 bases and J lost 2 bases. This CDR3 spans 16 amino acids. The CDR3 loop reads CASSSQPQGANTEAFF. CDR3 DNA sequence: TGCGCCAGCAGCTCCCAGCCTCAGGGGGCAAACACTGAAGCTTTCTTT.

The V call is TRBV5-1, the J call TRBJ2-2; 10 bases are shared with TRBD1. V was pared by 2 bases and J by 5 bases, with 6 bases of the junction left unmatched. The CDR3 runs to 16 residues. Germline V lookup: CDR1 SGHRS, CDR2 YFSETQ. CDR3 sequence: CASSFYGGQGTGELFF. CDR3 sequence (DNA): TGCGCCAGCAGCTTTTACGGGGGACAGGGGACCGGGGAGCTGTTTTTT.

Comment on this clone: At one boundary the junction diverges from the germline segment, which might be a read error. The chain uses TRBV28 and TRBJ2-7; 8 bases agree with TRBD1. Germline values: CDR1 MDHEN, CDR2 SYDVKM. The CDR3 runs to 12 residues. As DNA, the CDR3 is TGTGCCAGCACCACAACCAGGGGGCGAGGAGGGTTC. It is translated as CASTTTRGRGGF.

A few counts support this clone. At one end the junction does not follow the germline gene, possibly because of a read error. The gene calls are TRBV2 and TRBJ2-1; TRBD1 matches at 7 bases. CDR1 and CDR2 from the germline V gene are SNHLY and FYNNEI. This CDR3 is 15 amino acids long. CDR3 sequence (DNA): TGTGCCAGCAGAGAAGACAGGGCAAACTACAATGAGCAGTTCTTC. Translating it yields CASREDRANYNEQFF.

The chain employs TRBV5-6 and TRBJ2-7, with TRBD2 matching 8 bases. The CDR3 runs 15 residues. The ends lost 0 bases at V and 4 bases at J; junction bases unmatched: 6. CDR1 is SGHDT and CDR2 is YYEEEE in the germline V gene. CDR3 loop: CASSLGSGLGYEQYF. The CDR3 region has the DNA TGTGCCAGCAGCTTGGGCTCGGGACTAGGTTACGAGCAGTACTTC. The variable domain in full, with the rest retrieved from reference TRBV5-6 and TRBJ2-7, is DAGVTQSPTHLIKTRGQQVTLRCSPKSGHDTVSWYQQALGQGPQFIFQYYEEEERQRGNFPDRFSGHQFPNYSSELNVNALLLGDSALYLCASSLGSGLGYEQYFGPGTRLTVT.

V gene TRBV6-5 combines with J gene TRBJ1-6; tentatively, D is TRBD1 (6 bases). The CDR3 is 16 amino acids. Per the germline V gene, CDR1 is MNHEY and CDR2 is SVGAGI. V was pared by 2 bases and J by 6 bases, with 14 bases between. Here the CDR3 DNA reads TGTGCCAGCAGTTACGTTACGGGACACCGTAATTCACCCCTCCACTTT. Its protein product is CASSYVTGHRNSPLHF.

The V call is TRBV2, the J call TRBJ2-2; TRBD1 is a possible D gene (5 bases). Germline V gene sequence: CDR1 SNHLY, CDR2 FYNNEI. This CDR3 comprises 14 residues. V was trimmed by 5 bases and J by 2 bases, leaving 9 bases between them. CDR3 sequence (DNA): TGTGCCAGCAGTAAGACAGTTAACACCGGGGAGCTGTTTTTT. It encodes CASSKTVNTGELFF.

Here the CDR3 DNA reads TGTGCCAGCTTCCCGGGACAGATGAACACCGGGGAGCTGTTTTTT. Translating gives CASFPGQMNTGELFF. The chain combines TRBV18 with TRBJ2-2, with TRBD1 matching 7 bases. Unmatched junction bases numbered 6, after V lost 7 bases and J lost 1 base. The length of the CDR3 is 15 residues. Germline V CDR1 and CDR2: KGHSH, LQKENI.

This chain uses TRBV19 with TRBJ2-3; a possible D gene is TRBD2 (5 bases). Germline CDR1 is LNHDA and CDR2 is SQIVND (reference sequence). The CDR3 spans 14 residues. V was cut by 1 base and J by 6 bases, with 11 bases left in between. The DNA of the CDR3 is TGTGCCAGTAGTATAGCCGGGGTCAGGGATACGCAGTATTTT. This encodes CASSIAGVRDTQYF.

The chain combines TRBV18 with TRBJ1-2; 7 positions agree with TRBD1. This CDR3 region has 14 residues. Germline CDR1 is KGHSH and CDR2 is LQKENI. V lost 4 bases, J lost 1 base, and 3 bases stayed unmatched. The DNA of the CDR3 is TGTGCCAGCTCACGCGGGACAGATAACTATGGCTACACCTTC. It is translated as CASSRGTDNYGYTF.

The V call is TRBV5-1, the J call TRBJ2-6, with D possibly being TRBD1 (6 bases). Germline assignment: CDR1 SGHRS and CDR2 YFSETQ. Trimming pared 1 base from V and 4 bases from J, leaving 12 bases between. This CDR3 comprises 16 residues. The CDR3 sequence is CASSLTTGSGANVLTF. The CDR3 nucleotides read TGCGCCAGCAGCTTGACCACAGGGTCCGGGGCCAACGTCCTGACTTTC.

The chain joins TRBV5-4 to TRBJ1-2; unclear D gene. The CDR3 is 14 amino acids. Deletions cut 0 bases from V and 8 bases from J, with 14 bases between. Germline V gives CDR1 SGHNT, CDR2 YYREEE (reference sequence). CDR3: CASSLAAWRAGYTF. Here the CDR3 DNA reads TGTGCCAGCAGCTTGGCCGCGTGGCGAGCGGGCTACACCTTC.

Notes on this clone: Other DNA sequences in this specimen translate into the identical CDR3. The chain has TRBV18 and TRBJ2-5; 7 nucleotides align to TRBD1. The germline gives CDR1 KGHSH, CDR2 LQKENI. V gave up 4 bases and J gave up 2 bases; unmatched junction bases: 4. The CDR3 runs to 14 residues. In nucleotides, the CDR3 is TGTGCCAGCTCACGGGGACAGCTACAAGAGACCCAGTACTTC. Translated: CASSRGQLQETQYF.

The V call is TRBV21-1, the J call TRBJ1-2; no DNA check was done on the table's D call, TRBD1. TRBV21-1 is listed as a pseudogene. The CDR3 totals 10 residues. The CDR3 reads CASSSVGYTF. CDR3 nucleotide sequence: TGTGCCAGCAGCTCAGTTGGCTACACCTTC.

The chain links TRBV7-9 to TRBJ2-7, with 7 nucleotides matching TRBD1. Germline V gives CDR1 SEHNR, CDR2 FQNEAQ (reference sequence). The CDR3 is 13 amino acids. Germline trimming cut 5 bases from V and 1 base from J; bases unmatched to any gene: 2. The CDR3 region is CASSGQVSYEQYF. As DNA, the CDR3 is TGTGCCAGCAGCGGACAGGTGTCCTACGAGCAGTACTTC.

This sequence joins TRBV6-5 and TRBJ1-1; 8 nucleotides match TRBD1. V was clipped by 6 bases and J by 1 base; unmatched bases: 7. Germline assignment: CDR1 MNHEY and CDR2 SVGAGI. This CDR3 region has 15 residues. CDR3 residues: CASRLSGQGNTEAFF. The CDR3 DNA reads TGTGCCAGCAGATTAAGTGGACAGGGGAACACTGAAGCTTTCTTT.

The chain combines TRBV3-1 (or the pseudogene TRBV3-2) with TRBJ1-1; D uncertain. Trimming took 2 bases from V and 4 from J, leaving 11 bases between them. Looked up from germline, CDR1 is LGHDT and CDR2 is YNNKEL (reference sequence). CDR3 length equals 14 residues. Here the CDR3 reads CASSQQPAGTEAFF. As DNA, the CDR3 is TGTGCCAGCAGCCAACAGCCCGCAGGCACTGAAGCTTTCTTT.

The rearrangement links TRBV2 to TRBJ1-1; D unresolved. The V gene lost 3 bases and the J gene lost 2 bases, with 10 bases spanning the gap. The CDR3 loop spans 14 amino acids. The germline gives CDR1 SNHLY, CDR2 FYNNEI. The chain's CDR3 is CASSERVVNTEAFF. For the CDR3, the DNA is TGTGCCAGCAGTGAGCGGGTAGTAAACACTGAAGCTTTCTTT.

The rearrangement joins TRBV7-9 to TRBJ2-1; 8 bases fit TRBD2. The V gene end was trimmed by 9 bases and the J gene end by 4 bases; junction bases not matched to a gene: 8. From germline, CDR1 is SEHNR and CDR2 FQNEAQ (reference sequence). This CDR3 has 14 residues. The CDR3 nucleotides are TGTGCCAGTAATGCGGGAGGATTATACAATGAGCAGTTCTTC. As protein: CASNAGGLYNEQFF.

This rearrangement joins TRBV3-1 (or the pseudogene TRBV3-2) to TRBJ1-1; D perhaps matches TRBD1 (5 bases). Germline assignment: CDR1 LGHDT and CDR2 YNNKEL (reference sequence). V gave up 2 bases and J gave up 2 bases, with 9 bases separating them. The CDR3 consists of 14 residues. CDR3 in amino acids: CASSQQGTNTEAFF. The DNA of the CDR3 is TGTGCCAGCAGCCAACAGGGAACAAACACTGAAGCTTTCTTT.